The entry that follows covers one T cell receptor (beta chain) sequence. No cognate antigen has been identified for it. Per-base quality was not reported, and no clone a single base away is much larger than it. Cut back by 4 bases and 2 bases, the V and J ends lie 12 bases apart. From its cysteine to its phenylalanine, the CDR3 spans 15 amino acids. Of all the DNA, just the CDR3 is kept, 45 bases in frame from base 1. The record originates from a study of blood T cell repertoires in COVID-19 (dated by TCRdb to 2020 to 2021). Describing the broader study: Samples covering the acute and convalescent phases of COVID-19 were provided by collaborators in the United States, Italy and Spain. The material from the prospective study consisted of cDNA or gDNA derived from T cells, B-cell-depleted T cells, or PBMCs. Subjects who had been exposed to COVID-19, were actively infected with it, or had recovered from it provided the deeply sampled blood TCRbeta repertoires that made up the dataset. The repertoires were made available in a free public database intended to serve as a resource for research on the immune response to SARS-CoV-2. Samples were obtained from the ongoing ImmuneRACE study (first 160 participants) and from some 1,200 subjects provided by 6 global collaborators. Sample metadata almost always included a de-identified subject ID, COVID-19 status, age in years and sex. Where available, HLA class I and class II types were taken from metadata supplied by the sample provider and were not determined by assay-based typing. On the study overall, not on this receptor specifically: The quantity of clinical and demographic metadata differed by source and by participant and was supplied without curation.

In Seattle, one collaborating source enrolled patients while the infection was active and tracked those patients longitudinally over the course of disease. The collaborating institutions used their own protocols to collect whole blood in K2EDTA tubes. For TCRbeta analysis, collaborator samples were shipped as frozen whole blood, as isolated PBMCs, or as DNA extracted from either sample type. TCRbeta CDR3 regions were amplified from genomic DNA by means of the immunoSEQ Assay, a bias-controlled multiplex PCR. Per the original workflow: The number of nucleated cells in each sample was estimated from the amplification of reference gene primers within the assay. To quantify the absolute abundance of each unique TCRbeta CDR3 rearrangement, sequence reads were collapsed and filtered. For each sample, productive Simpson clonality was calculated as the square root of Simpson's diversity index over productive rearrangements. This is the immuneACCESS table as TCRdb keeps it, with only in-frame sequences that have V and J called. A part of the clones is gone; compared with another copy, unresolved V genes explain less than half, and the rest is unexplained. The DNA gave D and trimming, while V, J and clone size come from that table. The sample includes some 50,000 clones, with around 87% observed a single time. The ten largest clonotypes hold around 2.2% of the sample.

The sequenced sample was peripheral blood. This receptor was identified in a woman over 75 with COVID-19, enrolled during active disease. The receptor chain draws on TRBV5-3 and TRBJ1-4; 5 matching bases give a weak D call of TRBD1. TRBV5-3 is identified as an open reading frame with a role that is uncertain. CDR3 region: CARSHVQGTNEKLFF. The base sequence is TGTGCCAGAAGCCATGTCCAGGGCACTAATGAAAAACTGTTTTTT.